This is a list of T cell receptor beta chains from one sample in a study of blood T cell repertoires in COVID-19. Sequencing was performed with immunoSEQ multiplex PCR; in TCRdb, only in-frame clones are kept and a portion is missing. The table shows a few hundred thousand clones, with 85% occurring only once. Sequencing was carried out using peripheral blood. These receptors were obtained from a human donor in a cohort sampled during active COVID-19. The CDR3 runs from the conserved cysteine through the conserved F or W. A D gene is named only where the DNA matches it firmly. Clone size is stated in some rows and not others, as once, few, many or a class when expanded.

>TRBV6-5|.|TRBD1|TRBJ1-5
CASDRGQSNQPQHF
TGTGCCAGCGACAGGGGGCAGAGCAATCAGCCCCAGCATTTT
>TRBV6-6|.|TRBD2|TRBJ2-7
CASVPADGGDYEQYF
TGTGCCAGCGTCCCGGCGGACGGGGGGGACTACGAGCAGTACTTC
>TRBV18|.|.|TRBJ1-3
CASSPIQSFSGNTIYF
TGTGCCAGCTCACCAATACAGTCCTTCTCTGGAAACACCATATATTTT
>TRBV18|.|.|TRBJ2-7
CASSPSGSSYEQYF
TGTGCCAGCTCACCATCAGGCAGCTCCTACGAGCAGTACTTC
>TRBV19|once|TRBD1|TRBJ1-1
CASTQGVNTEAFF
TGTGCCAGTACGCAGGGGGTGAACACTGAAGCTTTCTTT
>TRBV3-1/TRBV3-2|.|TRBD2|TRBJ2-7
CASSIRRLAGAGEQYF
TGTGCCAGCAGCATCCGAAGACTAGCGGGGGCGGGGGAGCAGTACTTC
>TRBV5-4|.|.|TRBJ1-2
CASTSRERYGYTF
TGTGCCAGCACCTCCCGGGAGCGGTATGGCTACACCTTC
>TRBV5-1|.|.|TRBJ2-2
CASSLVGGRGTGELFF
TGCGCCAGCAGCTTGGTTGGAGGACGGGGCACCGGGGAGCTGTTTTTT
>TRBV4-2|.|TRBD1|TRBJ1-4
CASSQETGGSGREKLFF
TGTGCCAGCAGCCAAGAGACAGGGGGTTCGGGTAGAGAAAAACTGTTTTTT
>TRBV6-1|.|TRBD2|TRBJ2-3
CASSERWGGPDTQYF
TGTGCCAGCAGTGAAAGGTGGGGGGGACCGGATACGCAGTATTTT
>TRBV3-1/TRBV3-2|.|TRBD1|TRBJ2-7
CASSQVAGGEQYF
TGTGCCAGCAGCCAAGTGGCAGGGGGCGAGCAGTACTTC
>TRBV6-5|.|TRBD1|TRBJ2-1
CASMQQGAHGEQFF
TGTGCCAGCATGCAACAGGGGGCCCACGGTGAGCAGTTCTTC
>TRBV29-1|.|TRBD1|TRBJ1-2
CSVETGANYGYTF
TGCAGCGTCGAGACAGGGGCTAACTATGGCTACACCTTC
>TRBV7-9|.|.|TRBJ1-3
CASSSITGTDSGNTIYF
TGTGCCAGCAGCTCGATCACAGGGACCGACTCTGGAAACACCATATATTTT
>TRBV5-1|.|TRBD2|TRBJ2-7
CASSSGREQYF
TGCGCCAGCAGCTCCGGGAGGGAGCAGTACTTC
>TRBV6-5|few|.|TRBJ1-3
CASSIEDGNTIYF
TGTGCCAGCAGTATAGAAGATGGAAACACCATATATTTT
>TRBV3-1/TRBV3-2|.|.|TRBJ1-1
CASSQDMEAFF
TGTGCCAGCAGCCAAGACATGGAAGCTTTCTTT
>TRBV6-5|.|.|TRBJ1-1
CASSTQYNTEAFF
TGTGCCAGCAGTACCCAGTACAACACTGAAGCTTTCTTT
>TRBV7-2|.|.|TRBJ1-4
CASSLNPVRVGEKLFF
TGTGCCAGCAGCTTGAATCCGGTCAGGGTGGGCGAAAAACTGTTTTTT
>TRBV29-1|.|.|TRBJ1-2
CSVEQRFYGYTF
TGCAGCGTTGAACAGCGATTTTATGGCTACACCTTC
>TRBV30|.|TRBD1|TRBJ1-5
CAWSQGAQPQHF
TGTGCCTGGAGCCAGGGGGCTCAGCCCCAGCATTTT